The 2 T cell receptor beta chains in this list originate from one sample, sequenced in a study of cytomegalovirus exposure and HLA in healthy donors. Amplification used 60 Vbeta primers and 13 Jbeta primers. Clones were sequenced by immunoSEQ multiplex PCR, and TCRdb holds only the in-frame ones, with some missing. The data show some 80,000 clones, 75% to 85% seen once. Material: PBMCs. The receptors were gathered from a middle-aged man in good health and CMV-seronegative.

The chain uses TRBV7-2 and TRBJ2-5; D might be TRBD1 (6 bases). V was pared by 4 bases and J by 5 bases, with 11 bases between. CDR1 and CDR2 (germline): SGHTA, FQGNSA. The CDR3 sequence is 13 residues long. The CDR3, as DNA: TGTGCCAGCAGCTACCAAGGACAGGAGACCCAGTACTTC. This codes for CASSYQGQETQYF.

This chain uses TRBV7-2 with TRBJ2-7, with D possibly TRBD1 on 6 matching bases. Trimming removed 4 bases at V and 3 bases at J, with 10 bases between. In germline, CDR1 is SGHTA, CDR2 FQGNSA. The CDR3 loop spans 13 amino acids. The CDR3 reads CASSYTGRYEQYF. For the CDR3, the DNA is TGTGCCAGCAGCTATACAGGGCGCTACGAGCAGTACTTC.